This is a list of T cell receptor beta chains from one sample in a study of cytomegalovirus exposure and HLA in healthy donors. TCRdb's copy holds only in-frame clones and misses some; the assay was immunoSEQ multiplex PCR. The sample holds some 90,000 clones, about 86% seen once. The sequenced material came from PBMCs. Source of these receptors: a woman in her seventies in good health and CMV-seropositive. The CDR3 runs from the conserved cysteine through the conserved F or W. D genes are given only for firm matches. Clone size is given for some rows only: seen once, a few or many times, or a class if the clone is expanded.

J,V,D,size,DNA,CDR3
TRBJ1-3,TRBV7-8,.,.,TGTGCCAGCAGCTTGGCACGGAGCGGAAACACCATATATTTT,CASSLARSGNTIYF
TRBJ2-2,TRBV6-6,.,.,TGTGCCAGCACCTTCACGGGCAGGGCGAACACCGGGGAGCTGTTTTTT,CASTFTGRANTGELFF
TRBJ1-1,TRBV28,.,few,TGTGCCAGCAGTTTTTCCGGGGAAGCTTTCTTT,CASSFSGEAFF
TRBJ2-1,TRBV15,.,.,TGTGCCACCAGCAGAGATCAGGCTCGGGGGACCAACAATGAGCAGTTCTTC,CATSRDQARGTNNEQFF
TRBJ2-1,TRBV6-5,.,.,TGTGCCAGCCGCCTGGCGGGTCCTGACAATGAGCAGTTCTTC,CASRLAGPDNEQFF
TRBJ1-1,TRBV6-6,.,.,TGTGCCAGCACAGTCATGAACACTGAAGCTTTCTTT,CASTVMNTEAFF
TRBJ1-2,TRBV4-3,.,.,TGCGCCAGCAGCCAAGATGGGGCAGCAGGCTACACCTTC,CASSQDGAAGYTF
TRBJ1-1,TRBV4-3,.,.,TGCGCCAGCAGCCAAGACGTCTCGGGGGGGGACACTGAAGCTTTCTTT,CASSQDVSGGDTEAFF
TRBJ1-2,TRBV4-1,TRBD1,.,TGCGCCAGCAGCCGAGGACAGGGGGCGGCGGACTATGGCTACACCTTC,CASSRGQGAADYGYTF
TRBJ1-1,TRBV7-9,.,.,TGTGCCAGCAGCTTACAGGGATTCGGCACTGAAGCTTTCTTT,CASSLQGFGTEAFF
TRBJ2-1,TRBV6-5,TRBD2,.,TGTGCCAGCTCCGAACTAAGCGGGAGATACAATGAGCAGTTCTTC,CASSELSGRYNEQFF
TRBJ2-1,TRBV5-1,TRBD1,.,TGCGCCAGCAGCCTAGGGTCCGGGACAGGGGGCAATGAGCAGTTCTTC,CASSLGSGTGGNEQFF
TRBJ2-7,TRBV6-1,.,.,TGTGCCAGCAGTCAGGCAGCAGACTACGAGCAGTACTTC,CASSQAADYEQYF
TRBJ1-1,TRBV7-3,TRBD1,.,TGTGCCAGCAGCTCACAGGGGGGAGGGAACACTGAAGCTTTCTTT,CASSSQGGGNTEAFF
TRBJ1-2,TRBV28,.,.,TGTGCCAGCAGTTTATCTAGGGGGATTAACTATGGCTACACCTTC,CASSLSRGINYGYTF
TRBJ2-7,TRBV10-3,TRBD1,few,TGTGCCATCAGCCAGGGGGTAGGAGCCTACGAGCAGTACTTC,CAISQGVGAYEQYF
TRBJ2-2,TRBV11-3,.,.,TGTGCCAGCAGCTTAGGCGGGACGAACACCGGGGAGCTGTTTTTT,CASSLGGTNTGELFF
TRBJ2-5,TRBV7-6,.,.,TGTGCCAGCAGCTTAGGTTCAGGGGTTGGAGAGACCCAGTACTTC,CASSLGSGVGETQYF